The source of this TCR beta chain is a study of shared clonotypes between healthy human individuals. Study as a whole: CD4 naive cells filled three plates per donor, CD4 memory three, CD8 naive two and CD8 memory one.

Cells designated naive CD8 were CD45RO-negative and were positively selected for CCR7, with terminally differentiated effector memory CD45RA+ cells excluded. Germline lookup yields CDR1 MNHNY and CDR2 SVGAGI (reference sequence). CDR3 length: 14 amino acids. The J segment lost 2 bases and the V segment lost 7 bases, leaving 6 bases of the junction unmatched. The repertoire was sequenced with immunoSEQ multiplex PCR; TCRdb's copy has only in-frame clones and lacks some. The table records millions of clones, about 95% of them present only once. Study-wide results and caveats: Across a handful of donors, naive CD4 shared roughly 5%, naive CD8 more than 3%, memory CD4 roughly 2.2%, memory CD8 more than 0.35%. What naive subsets generally showed was a larger estimated richness than memory subsets showed.

About this clone: What it recognizes is unknown.

The chain combines TRBV6-6 with TRBJ1-1; 8 nucleotides line up with TRBD1. The source of this sequence is a man in his late teens or twenties in good health. The sequenced material came from naive CD8+ T cells sorted from blood. The CDR3 DNA sequence: TGTGCCAGCACCTTTCCAGGGGGCAACACTGAAGCTTTCTTT. Amino acid sequence: CASTFPGGNTEAFF.